This passage covers 30 T cell receptor beta chains from one sample sequenced in a study of T cells in Graves' hyperthyroidism and ophthalmopathy. Amplification yielded TCR beta CDR3 regions, with RNA transcripts as the source. A first-round RT-PCR of the TCR CDR3 used the HTBI primer set. TCRdb reprocessed the multiplex PCR reads with MiXCR, giving one entry per CDR3 protein. The table includes 550,000 to 700,000 distinct CDR3 sequences, around 45% detected once. Specimen: peripheral blood or thyroid tissue (not recorded which). Receptor source: an adult woman with Graves' disease, either hyperthyroidism or ophthalmopathy (not recorded which).

This clonotype was counted many times. Here the CDR3 DNA reads TGTGCCAGCAGCCAGGGCCTGAACACCGGGGAGCTGTTTTTT. Amino acid sequence: CASSQGLNTGELFF. The rearrangement uses TRBV5-6 and TRBJ2-2; TRBD1 is a possible D gene (5 bases). CDR3 length equals 14 residues. Trimming shortened V by 4 bases and J by 1 base, and 8 bases separated the two germline ends. Germline assignment: CDR1 SGHDT and CDR2 YYEEEE.

This clonotype was seen only a few times. The CDR3 DNA sequence: TGCAGCGTTGGAGGCACCACCTACGAGCAGTACTTC. Its protein is CSVGGTTYEQYF. The chain carries TRBV29-1 and TRBJ2-7, with D uncertain. The CDR3 covers 12 residues. The ends were cut back, 4 bases at V and 2 bases at J, with 9 bases in the middle. Germline V CDR1 and CDR2: SQVTM, ANQGSEA.

V is TRBV20-1 and J is TRBJ2-7; D might be TRBD1 (6 bases). Trimming took 6 bases from V and 5 from J, leaving 14 bases between them. The length of the CDR3 is 12 residues. Germline V CDR1 and CDR2: DFQATT, SNEGSKA (reference sequence). CDR3 in DNA: TGCAGTGCAGTCCCAGGGGCCAACGAGCAGTACTTC. It is translated as CSAVPGANEQYF.

The J gene is TRBJ1-4, the V gene TRBV11-2, with 7 positions matching TRBD1. Trimming took 0 bases from V and 5 from J; bases not matched to a gene: 6. CDR1 is SGHAT and CDR2 is FQNNGV in the germline V gene. This CDR3 is built from 16 residues. The CDR3: CASSLDIAGGNEKLFF. For the CDR3, the DNA is TGTGCCAGCAGCTTAGATATCGCAGGGGGGAATGAAAAACTGTTTTTT.

The chain carries TRBV12-3 or TRBV12-4 and TRBJ1-1; a weak D match, TRBD1 (5 bases). The CDR3 totals 9 residues. With 8 bases removed from V and 10 bases from J, the gap between germline ends came to 8 bases. The CDR3 protein is CASGRAAFF. CDR3 sequence (DNA): TGTGCCAGCGGCAGGGCAGCTTTCTTT.

This chain uses TRBV29-1 with TRBJ2-3, with D possibly TRBD2 on 6 matching bases. CDR3 length: 14 residues. Deletions cut 6 bases from V and 5 bases from J, with 18 bases between. Germline CDR1 and CDR2: SQVTM and ANQGSEA. In DNA form, the CDR3 reads TGCAGCGTCCGCCGGGAGCTGAGCCTAGATACGCAGTATTTT. It specifies CSVRRELSLDTQYF.

This chain links TRBV6-1 with TRBJ1-1; D is possibly TRBD1 (6 bases). The length of the CDR3 is 13 residues. Trimming removed 7 bases at V and 0 bases at J, with 9 bases between. The germline gives CDR1 MNHNS, CDR2 SASEGT. CDR3 region: CASIRGVNTEAFF. CDR3 DNA: TGTGCCAGCATAAGGGGGGTGAACACTGAAGCTTTCTTT.

This clonotype was recorded many times. Written as DNA, the CDR3 is TGTGCCAGCAGCTTAGCTGGCCCGGGAGGCTACACCTTC. This encodes CASSLAGPGGYTF. The chain couples TRBV13 to TRBJ1-2; D uncertain. The CDR3 runs 13 residues. The V gene lost 1 base and the J gene lost 8 bases, with 11 bases spanning the gap. Germline values: CDR1 PRHDT, CDR2 FYEKMQ (reference sequence).

The CDR3 is CATSERDRNTGELFF. CDR3 DNA sequence: TGTGCCACCAGTGAGAGGGACAGAAACACCGGGGAGCTGTTTTTT. The V gene is TRBV24-1, the J gene TRBJ2-2; 7 nucleotides match TRBD1. After removal of 4 bases from V and 2 bases from J, the junction contained 3 bases not matched to a gene. This CDR3 is 15 amino acids long. In germline, CDR1 is KGHDR, CDR2 SFDVKD.

This clonotype was seen repeatedly, ten times or more. One junction end does not reproduce the germline sequence, and a read error may be involved. The DNA of the CDR3 is TGTGCTAGCAGCTTAGCCGGACTAGGACAAGAGACCCAGTACTTC. This codes for CASSLAGLGQETQYF. This rearrangement joins TRBV7-7 to TRBJ2-5, with TRBD2 matching 7 bases. Germline values: CDR1 SSHAT, CDR2 FNYEAQ (reference sequence). The CDR3 length is 15 residues.

The rearrangement joins TRBV29-1 to TRBJ2-7; TRBD1 might be the D (6 bases). The germline V and J ends were trimmed by 8 bases and 1 base, with 15 bases remaining between them. The CDR3 has 13 amino acids. The V gene's germline CDR1 is SQVTM and CDR2 ANQGSEA. In DNA, the CDR3 is TGCAGCTTAGGTGGACAGTCTTCCTACGAGCAGTACTTC. This sequence encodes CSLGGQSSYEQYF.

Turning to this clonotype: A read error may produce the germline difference seen at one junction end. The V call is TRBV9, the J call TRBJ1-5, with a possible D match to TRBD1 (5 bases). The CDR3 is 15 residues long. Germline V gene lookup returns CDR1 SGDLS and CDR2 YYNGEE. The CDR3 is CAGSVAGQGNQPQHF. CDR3 nucleotides: TGTGCCGGCAGCGTGGCAGGGCAGGGCAATCAGCCCCAGCATTTT.

This clonotype was detected a few times. The chain joins TRBV6-1 to TRBJ1-5; the match to TRBD1 covers 7 bases. J gave up 0 bases and V 3 bases, and 5 bases lay outside the gene matches. Germline assignment: CDR1 MNHNS and CDR2 SASEGT. The CDR3 runs to 16 residues. CDR3 coding DNA: TGTGCCAGCAGTGAGGCCTACAGGGGTAGCAATCAGCCCCAGCATTTT. Encoded protein: CASSEAYRGSNQPQHF.

The gene calls are TRBV5-1 and TRBJ1-2; 7 bases are a match to TRBD1. V was pared by 4 bases and J by 4 bases, with 7 bases of the junction left unmatched. Germline V lookup: CDR1 SGHRS, CDR2 YFSETQ. The CDR3 length is 14 residues. The CDR3: CASSGGDSSYGYTF. The CDR3, as DNA: TGCGCCAGCAGCGGGGGGGACAGCTCCTATGGCTACACCTTC.

This clonotype has a count of ten or more. The J gene is TRBJ2-5, the V gene TRBV3-1; D might be TRBD2 (5 bases). Trimming pared 1 base from V and 5 bases from J, leaving 8 bases between. This CDR3 spans 13 amino acids. CDR1 is LGHDT, CDR2 YNNKEL, per germline (reference sequence). CDR3 in DNA: TGTGCCAGCAGCCAAGCCAGGAGGGAGACCCAGTACTTC. It encodes CASSQARRETQYF.

This rearrangement joins TRBV25-1 to TRBJ1-5; D possibly corresponds to TRBD1 (5 bases). CDR1 is MGHDK, CDR2 SYGVNS, per germline. The CDR3 is 12 residues long. The V end lost 9 bases, the J end lost 7 bases, and 13 bases lay between the germline ends. The CDR3 region has the DNA TGTGCCAGTGATAGGGGACGACAGCCCCAGCATTTT. Its translation: CASDRGRQPQHF.

This clonotype was counted only a few times. The DNA is omitted, as the CDR3 cannot be located on it reliably, and the CDR3 follows TCRdb's listing. The V gene is TRBV24-1, the J gene TRBJ2-7; the table's D call, TRBD1, was not checked against the DNA. The CDR3 contains 15 residues when both ends are counted. Per germline, CDR1 KGHDR and CDR2 SFDVKD. The chain's CDR3 is CATSVGTGTFYEQHF.

This clonotype showed up many times. The DNA for the CDR3 is TGTGCCAGCAGCGGGGCGGACAGACAAGGGCCTCTTGGCTACACCTTC. Encoded protein: CASSGADRQGPLGYTF. The V gene is TRBV7-9, the J gene TRBJ1-2; D is perhaps TRBD1 (6 bases). Looked up from germline, CDR1 is SEHNR and CDR2 is FQNEAQ (reference sequence). Trimming pared 5 bases from V and 7 bases from J, leaving 23 bases between. The CDR3 totals 16 residues.

V gene TRBV3-1 combines with J gene TRBJ2-7, with TRBD1 matching 12 bases. The ends lost 6 bases at V and 3 bases at J; junction bases unmatched: 6. The germline CDR1 and CDR2 sequences are LGHDT and YNNKEL (reference sequence). This CDR3 contains 15 residues. The CDR3 DNA follows: TGTGCCAGCAGTTCTGGGACAGGGGGCATCTACGAGCAGTACTTC. Protein: CASSSGTGGIYEQYF.

The chain joins TRBV10-3 to TRBJ2-5, with no clear D. V dropped 4 bases and J dropped 0 bases, with 3 bases sitting between them. The CDR3 loop spans 12 amino acids. Germline values: CDR1 ENHRY, CDR2 SYGVKD. In DNA, the CDR3 is TGTGCCATCAGTGGTAACCAAGAGACCCAGTACTTC. Residues: CAISGNQETQYF.

As regards this clonotype: This may arise from a read error, as a much more abundant clone is one base away. The V gene is TRBV10-3, the J gene TRBJ2-2; maybe TRBD2 (5 bases). Germline values: CDR1 ENHRY, CDR2 SYGVKD. The CDR3 runs to 14 residues. Here the CDR3 DNA reads TGTGCCAGCAGTCAACACGGACCCACCGGGAAGCTGTTTTTT. Residues: CASSQHGPTGKLFF.

The chain is built from TRBV7-9 and TRBJ1-2; 9 bases are a match to TRBD1. CDR1 is SEHNR, CDR2 FQNEAQ, per germline (reference sequence). This CDR3 has 14 residues. Trimming cost V 6 bases and J 6 bases; bases outside gene matches: 8. The CDR3 loop is CASSPGQGKNGYTF. The CDR3 bases are TGTGCCAGCAGTCCAGGACAGGGGAAAAATGGCTACACCTTC.

The chain joins TRBV29-1 to TRBJ1-1; D call uncertain. Trimming left V 7 bases short and J 5 bases short, with 17 bases between. The CDR3 contains 13 residues. Looked up from germline, CDR1 is SQVTM and CDR2 is ANQGSEA. The CDR3 bases are TGCAGCGCCCTTAAGACGCGGTCGACTGAAGCTTTCTTT. Amino acids: CSALKTRSTEAFF. Filled out from reference TRBV29-1 and TRBJ1-1, the complete variable domain reads SAVISQKPSRDICQRGTSLTIQCQVDSQVTMMFWYRQQPGQSLTLIATANQGSEATYESGFVIDKFPISRPNLTFSTLTVSNMSPEDSSIYLCSALKTRSTEAFFGQGTRLTVV.

This clonotype has only a few counts. The chain couples TRBV12-3 or TRBV12-4 to TRBJ2-6; TRBD1 or TRBD2 may be the D gene (7 bases each). The CDR3 is 15 amino acids. V gave up 3 bases and J gave up 4 bases, with 10 bases separating them. The CDR3 DNA sequence: TGTGCCAGCAGTTTCAGGGGGGGGGGGGCCAACGTCCTGACTTTC. Amino acid sequence: CASSFRGGGANVLTF.

V usage is TRBV2 and J usage is TRBJ1-2; TRBD1 matches 10 bases. Per germline, CDR1 SNHLY and CDR2 FYNNEI. There are 13 residues in the CDR3. V lost 7 bases and J lost 8; bases outside the gene matches: 7. The CDR3: CASIGQGGDGYTF. CDR3 nucleotide sequence: TGTGCCAGCATAGGACAGGGGGGTGACGGCTACACCTTC.

This clonotype was recorded at least ten times. The chain combines TRBV6-5 with TRBJ1-2, with D uncertain. Germline V CDR1 and CDR2: MNHEY, SVGAGI. The CDR3 covers 13 residues. With 6 bases removed from V and 2 bases from J, the gap between germline ends came to 10 bases. The CDR3 nucleotides are TGTGCCAGCAGCTCGACCGCGAACTATGGCTACACCTTC. Translated, it gives CASSSTANYGYTF.

The chain joins TRBV7-9 to TRBJ2-5, with TRBD2 matching 8 bases. This CDR3 spans 18 amino acids. Trimming removed 0 bases from V and 0 bases from J; junction bases left unmatched: 9. Germline-derived CDR1 and CDR2 are SEHNR and FQNEAQ (reference sequence). The CDR3: CASSLAAGGGPYQETQYF. CDR3 DNA sequence: TGTGCCAGCAGCTTAGCCGCGGGGGGCGGTCCGTACCAAGAGACCCAGTACTTC. The full variable domain, completed using reference TRBV7-9 and TRBJ2-5, is DTGVSQNPRHKITKRGQNVTFRCDPISEHNRLYWYRQTLGQGPEFLTYFQNEAQLEKSRLLSDRFSAERPKGSFSTLEIQRTEQGDSAMYLCASSLAAGGGPYQETQYFGPGTRLLVL.

Many counts were recorded for this clonotype. This rearrangement joins TRBV7-9 to TRBJ2-2, with TRBD2 identical over 10 bases. The CDR3 is 16 amino acids. Germline CDR1 SEHNR, CDR2 FQNEAQ (reference sequence). V shed 1 base and J 3 bases; nucleotides not matched to a gene: 2. This CDR3 is CASSLEGLAYTGELFF. In DNA form, the CDR3 reads TGTGCCAGCAGCTTAGAGGGACTAGCGTACACCGGGGAGCTGTTTTTT.

As concerns this clonotype: Relative to the germline gene, one junction end is altered; a read error may explain this. The rearrangement links TRBV25-1 to TRBJ2-3; D is unresolved. The CDR3 loop spans 14 amino acids. Germline V gives CDR1 MGHDK, CDR2 SYGVNS. In DNA, the CDR3 is TGTGCCGGCAGTAGTTCGACGAGCACAGATACGCAGTATTTT. The encoded protein is CAGSSSTSTDTQYF.

The chain recombines TRBV25-1 with TRBJ2-7; D ambiguous. Trimming took off 8 bases at V and 0 bases at J, with 11 bases between the two ends. The CDR3 has 13 amino acids. Germline CDR1 and CDR2: MGHDK and SYGVNS. As DNA, the CDR3 is TGTGCCAGCGTAAACCCCTACTCCTACGAGCAGTACTTC. This sequence encodes CASVNPYSYEQYF.